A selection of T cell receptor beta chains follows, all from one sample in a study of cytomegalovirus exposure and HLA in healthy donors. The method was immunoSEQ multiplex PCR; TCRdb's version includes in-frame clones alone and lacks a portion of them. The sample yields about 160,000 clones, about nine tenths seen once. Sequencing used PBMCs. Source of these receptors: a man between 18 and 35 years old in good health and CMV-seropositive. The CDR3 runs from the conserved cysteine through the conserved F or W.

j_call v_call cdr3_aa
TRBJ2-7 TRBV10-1 CASVSFRDYEQYF
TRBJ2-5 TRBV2 CATRREVGETQYF
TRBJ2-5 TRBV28 CAGLAGGSKETQYF
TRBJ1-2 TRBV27 CASSLSSDYGYTF
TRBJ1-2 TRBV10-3 CAISGQTKEFYGYTF
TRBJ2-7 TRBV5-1 CASSLVLAEAYEQYF
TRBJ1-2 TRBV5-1 CASSSGAGERYGYTF
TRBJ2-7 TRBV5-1 CASSFSESLGRREQYF
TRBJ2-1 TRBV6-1 CASSEETGNNEQFF
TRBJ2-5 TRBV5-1 CASSLAGDDETQYF
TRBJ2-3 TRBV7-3 CASSLNLHAVVGTDTQYF
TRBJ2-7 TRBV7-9 CASSSRGYEQYF
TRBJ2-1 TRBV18 CASSHGLGEYNEQFF
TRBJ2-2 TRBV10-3 CAISERLGLAGVGGELFF
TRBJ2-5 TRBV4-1 CASSQGLARETQYF
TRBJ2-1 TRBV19 CASSIGTGIHNEQFF
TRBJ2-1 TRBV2 CASNPAGAGTGFDEQFF
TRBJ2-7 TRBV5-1 CASSLGVGQEGYEQYF
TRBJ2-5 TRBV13 CASSLWKREAGETQYF
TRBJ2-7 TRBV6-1 CASSEALAGGTF
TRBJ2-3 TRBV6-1 CASSMLFSRTDTQYF
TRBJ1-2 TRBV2 CASSEAQADGYTF
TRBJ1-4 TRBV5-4 CASSFQGQSGEKLFF
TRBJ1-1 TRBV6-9 CASSPRDRARTEAFF
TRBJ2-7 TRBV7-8 CASSPRDRGEQYF
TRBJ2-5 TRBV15 CATSRDLQGGETQYF
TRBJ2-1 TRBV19 CASSMLVTSGSGNEQFF